The 25 T cell receptor beta chains below were found in one sample sequenced in a study of OX40 agonist ivuxolimab in advanced cancers. The library was generated by the immunoSEQ multiplex PCR assay. This immuneACCESS table, as held by TCRdb, lists in-frame sequences with V and J called but not all clones. Of the missing ones, under half trace to an unresolved V gene in checked studies; the others have no known cause. The sample table lists around 57,000 clones, around 84% of them with a count of one. Around 2.4% of the sample is held by the ten biggest clonotypes. The source material was CD4+ or CD8+ T cells sorted from blood, sampled in a trial of the OX40 agonist ivuxolimab. These receptors came from an adult with an advanced solid tumor such as melanoma, head and neck, liver or kidney cancer.

There are a few counts of this clone. The rearrangement joins TRBV2 to TRBJ1-6, with 7 bases aligning to TRBD1. The V gene end was trimmed by 3 bases and the J gene end by 10 bases; junction bases not matched to a gene: 3. The V gene's germline CDR1 is SNHLY and CDR2 FYNNEI. This CDR3 contains 13 residues. CDR3 amino acids: CASSDRGESPLHF. The CDR3, as DNA: TGTGCCAGCAGTGACAGGGGGGAGTCACCCCTCCACTTT.

This chain uses TRBV9 with TRBJ2-5; TRBD2 agrees at 9 bases. V gave up 0 bases and J gave up 3 bases; unmatched junction bases: 6. There are 16 residues in the CDR3. CDR1 and CDR2 (germline): SGDLS, YYNGEE. Here the CDR3 DNA reads TGTGCCAGCAGCGTAGCGGGCGGGGGGGCAAAAGAGACCCAGTACTTC. This encodes CASSVAGGGAKETQYF. Supplemented by reference TRBV9 and TRBJ2-5, the full variable domain reads DSGVTQTPKHLITATGQRVTLRCSPRSGDLSVYWYQQSLDQGLQFLIQYYNGEERAKGNILERFSAQQFPDLHSELNLSSLELGDSALYFCASSVAGGGAKETQYFGPGTRLLVL.

The chain uses TRBV5-1 and TRBJ2-2, with unresolved D. V gave up 2 bases and J gave up 6 bases, with 14 bases separating them. The CDR3 spans 15 residues. CDR1 and CDR2 (germline): SGHRS, YFSETQ. The CDR3 loop reads CASSFTQFVSGELFF. CDR3 nucleotides: TGCGCCAGCAGCTTCACGCAATTTGTCTCCGGGGAGCTGTTTTTT.

V gene TRBV6-5 combines with J gene TRBJ2-1; weak D call: TRBD2 (5 bases). In germline, CDR1 is MNHEY, CDR2 SVGAGI. This CDR3 spans 13 amino acids. V lost 6 bases and J 3 bases, leaving 9 bases between the germline ends. The CDR3 loop reads CASRRGNYNEQFF. The DNA of the CDR3 is TGTGCCAGCAGGCGAGGGAACTACAATGAGCAGTTCTTC.

This rearrangement joins TRBV19 to TRBJ1-3; D call uncertain. V gave up 7 bases and J gave up 3 bases, with 4 bases separating them. This CDR3 has 11 residues. Germline CDR1 is LNHDA and CDR2 is SQIVND (reference sequence). The CDR3 protein is CASKFGNTIYF. In DNA, the CDR3 is TGTGCCAGTAAGTTTGGAAACACCATATATTTT.

This chain's CDR3 is CATRQGPTGQPQHF. DNA of the CDR3: TGTGCCACACGACAGGGCCCCACGGGACAGCCCCAGCATTTT. The chain has TRBV19 and TRBJ1-5; the match to TRBD1 covers 7 bases. This CDR3 contains 14 residues. Trimming removed 10 bases from V and 7 bases from J; junction bases left unmatched: 13. The germline V gene has CDR1 LNHDA and CDR2 SQIVND (reference sequence).

This chain connects TRBV5-6 to TRBJ1-3; tentatively, D is TRBD1 (5 bases). Looked up from germline, CDR1 is SGHDT and CDR2 is YYEEEE. V was pared by 0 bases and J by 0 bases, with 7 bases between. There are 15 residues in the CDR3. CDR3 in amino acids: CASSLDRYSGNTIYF. Written as DNA, the CDR3 is TGTGCCAGCAGCTTGGACAGGTACTCTGGAAACACCATATATTTT.

This chain joins TRBV20-1 and TRBJ1-1, with D unclear. V was trimmed by 2 bases and J by 3 bases, leaving 4 bases between them. The germline V gene has CDR1 DFQATT and CDR2 SNEGSKA (reference sequence). The CDR3 runs to 11 residues. This chain's CDR3 is CSARSYTEAFF. CDR3 DNA sequence: TGCAGTGCTAGATCCTACACTGAAGCTTTCTTT.

In DNA form, the CDR3 reads TGTGCCAGCAGTTACACACAGGGGATGGGTGAAAAACTGTTTTTT. Its protein is CASSYTQGMGEKLFF. This chain uses TRBV6-6 with TRBJ1-4; 7 bases agree with TRBD1. This CDR3 is built from 15 residues. Trimming took 2 bases from V and 7 from J; bases not matched to a gene: 7. Germline CDR1 MNHNY, CDR2 SVGAGI (reference sequence).

V is TRBV7-9 and J is TRBJ1-2; 8 bases fit TRBD1. Trimming removed 3 bases from V and 1 base from J; junction bases left unmatched: 10. The CDR3 covers 17 residues. Germline CDR1 SEHNR, CDR2 FQNEAQ (reference sequence). The CDR3 protein is CASSFPTGGRYNYGYTF. CDR3 nucleotide sequence: TGTGCCAGCAGCTTTCCAACAGGGGGTAGATATAACTATGGCTACACCTTC.

The chain recombines TRBV7-2 with TRBJ2-4, with unresolved D. Trimming stripped 5 bases from V and 0 bases from J, with 11 bases between. The CDR3 covers 15 residues. Germline CDR1 reads SGHTA; CDR2 reads FQGNSA. CDR3: CASSPDLQAKNIQYF. For the CDR3, the DNA is TGTGCCAGCAGCCCCGACCTGCAAGCCAAAAACATTCAGTACTTC.

The rearrangement uses TRBV6-5 and TRBJ1-2; TRBD1 might be the D (6 bases). V dropped 4 bases and J dropped 8 bases, with 17 bases sitting between them. Per germline, CDR1 MNHEY and CDR2 SVGAGI. This CDR3 is built from 14 residues. The CDR3 is CASSSLTGAVGYTF. CDR3 nucleotides: TGTGCCAGCAGTTCCTTGACGGGGGCGGTAGGCTACACCTTC.

The chain recombines TRBV7-9 with TRBJ2-5, with D possibly TRBD1 on 6 matching bases. This CDR3 region has 15 residues. Germline V lookup: CDR1 SEHNR, CDR2 FQNEAQ (reference sequence). The germline V and J ends were trimmed by 6 bases and 2 bases, with 16 bases remaining between them. CDR3 sequence (DNA): TGTGCCAGCAGTCTAACCAGGACAGTACAAGAGACCCAGTACTTC. Protein product: CASSLTRTVQETQYF. The full variable domain, with the rest looked up from reference TRBV7-9 and TRBJ2-5, is DTGVSQNPRHKITKRGQNVTFRCDPISEHNRLYWYRQTLGQGPEFLTYFQNEAQLEKSRLLSDRFSAERPKGSFSTLEIQRTEQGDSAMYLCASSLTRTVQETQYFGPGTRLLVL.

CDR3 protein: CASSLGLAVNTGELFF. The CDR3 bases are TGTGCCAGCAGCCTAGGACTAGCGGTGAACACCGGGGAGCTGTTTTTT. The rearrangement joins TRBV14 to TRBJ2-2; 10 nucleotides match TRBD2. The J segment lost 1 base and the V segment lost 4 bases, leaving 3 bases of the junction unmatched. Germline lookup yields CDR1 SGHDN and CDR2 FVKESK. The length of the CDR3 is 16 residues.

This clone was detected a few times. The chain has TRBV9 and TRBJ1-1, with D possibly TRBD1 on 5 matching bases. Germline CDR1 reads SGDLS; CDR2 reads YYNGEE. The CDR3 covers 13 residues. V was trimmed by 4 bases and J by 3 bases, leaving 10 bases between them. The DNA for the CDR3 is TGTGCCAGCAGCTACAGGCAAGACACTGAAGCTTTCTTT. Translating it yields CASSYRQDTEAFF.

The chain uses TRBV2 and TRBJ1-1, with D perhaps matching TRBD1 (6 bases). V was trimmed by 7 bases and J by 0 bases, leaving 15 bases between them. Germline CDR1 SNHLY, CDR2 FYNNEI. This CDR3 contains 15 residues. DNA of the CDR3: TGTGCCAGCAAGGGGGTGACTCCCATGAACACTGAAGCTTTCTTT. Its protein product is CASKGVTPMNTEAFF.

This sequence joins TRBV27 and TRBJ2-5, with TRBD1 identical over 9 bases. The germline V gene encodes CDR1 MNHEY and CDR2 SMNVEV (reference sequence). The CDR3 has 15 residues. The ends lost 5 bases at V and 5 bases at J; junction bases unmatched: 9. This CDR3 is CASSHRQGVRETQYF. Here the CDR3 DNA reads TGTGCCAGCAGTCATCGACAGGGGGTTAGGGAGACCCAGTACTTC.

In its sample, this clone was seen once. The chain couples TRBV7-3 to TRBJ1-6; tentatively, D is TRBD1 (6 bases). Germline CDR1 is SGHTA and CDR2 is FQGTGA. The CDR3 sequence is 15 residues long. Trimming stripped 5 bases from V and 7 bases from J, with 15 bases between. CDR3 sequence: CASSPLAGANSPLHF. The CDR3 DNA reads as TGTGCCAGCAGCCCCTTGGCAGGGGCAAATTCACCCCTCCACTTT.

The sample holds one count of this clone. The chain has TRBV15 and TRBJ2-3; either TRBD1 or TRBD2 may fit D (5 bases each). CDR3 length equals 16 residues. Germline V gene sequence: CDR1 LNHNV, CDR2 YYDKDF (reference sequence). V was shortened by 0 bases and J by 2 bases, with 12 bases between the two germline ends. This chain's CDR3 is CATSRDLGGITDTQYF. The DNA for the CDR3 is TGTGCCACCAGCAGAGATCTTGGGGGAATCACAGATACGCAGTATTTT.

The chain is built from TRBV19 and TRBJ1-5; D gene ambiguous. This CDR3 comprises 15 residues. The germline gives CDR1 LNHDA, CDR2 SQIVND (reference sequence). The V gene lost 3 bases and the J gene lost 2 bases, with 11 bases spanning the gap. CDR3 sequence (DNA): TGTGCCAGTAGTATGGGTGGGAACGGCAATCAGCCCCAGCATTTT. Its protein product is CASSMGGNGNQPQHF.

V usage is TRBV21-1 and J usage is TRBJ1-5; the table assigns TRBD1, which was not confirmed against the DNA. TRBV21-1 is shown as a pseudogene. CDR3 size: 14 residues. This chain's CDR3 is CASSPDRVNQPQHF. In nucleotides, the CDR3 is TGTGCCAGCAGCCCGGACAGGGTAAATCAGCCCCAGCATTTT.

The V and J genes are TRBV5-1 and TRBJ1-2; no clear D. There are 14 residues in the CDR3. Trimming cost V 0 bases and J 4 bases, with 10 bases left between them. The germline V gene encodes CDR1 SGHRS and CDR2 YFSETQ. The CDR3 is CASSLEAKIYGYTF. CDR3 sequence (DNA): TGCGCCAGCAGCTTGGAGGCGAAAATCTATGGCTACACCTTC.

Written as DNA, the CDR3 is TGCGCCAGCAGCTCTCCGGGACTTGGAAAAGAGACCCAGTACTTC. This codes for CASSSPGLGKETQYF. This chain uses TRBV5-1 with TRBJ2-5; D may be TRBD2 (6 bases). Per germline, CDR1 SGHRS and CDR2 YFSETQ. This CDR3 spans 15 amino acids. V was clipped by 3 bases and J by 3 bases, with 15 bases between them.

This chain uses TRBV11-3 with TRBJ2-1, with 9 bases identical to TRBD2. The J segment lost 0 bases and the V segment lost 1 base, leaving 4 bases of the junction unmatched. The CDR3 has 17 residues. Germline V gene data show CDR1 as SGHNT and CDR2 as YENEEA. The DNA for the CDR3 is TGTGCCAGCAGCTTAGGACTAGCGGCGAGCTCCTACAATGAGCAGTTCTTC. Translated: CASSLGLAASSYNEQFF. The complete variable domain, with remaining parts taken from reference TRBV11-3 and TRBJ2-1, reads EAGVVQSPRYKIIEKKQPVAFWCNPISGHNTLYWYLQNLGQGPELLIRYENEEAVDDSQLPKDRFSAERLKGVDSTLKIQPAELGDSAVYLCASSLGLAASSYNEQFFGPGTRLTVL.

This rearrangement joins TRBV5-1 to TRBJ1-4; D is perhaps TRBD1 (6 bases). Trimming took 5 bases from V and 8 from J, leaving 10 bases between them. Looked up from germline, CDR1 is SGHRS and CDR2 is YFSETQ. The CDR3 contains 12 residues. CDR3 region: CASSRDKEKLFF. Here the CDR3 DNA reads TGCGCCAGCAGTCGGGACAAAGAAAAACTGTTTTTT.